These 16 T cell receptor beta chains originate from one sample sequenced in a study of blood T cell repertoires in COVID-19. Sequenced by immunoSEQ multiplex PCR; TCRdb stores in-frame clones only, minus some. The sample comprises tens of thousands of clones, 82% of which are singletons, and more than 4% rests with the top ten. Sequenced sample: peripheral blood. The receptors derive from a woman between 55 and 75 years old with acute or convalescent COVID-19.

J is TRBJ1-1 and V is TRBV5-4; D is unresolved. V lost 4 bases and J 6 bases, leaving 19 bases between the germline ends. CDR1 SGHNT and CDR2 YYREEE come from the germline V gene (reference sequence). The CDR3 sequence is 15 residues long. The CDR3 coding sequence is TGTGCCAGCAGCCGCGAGGGCCTGGGGAAAGCTGAAGCTTTCTTT. It specifies CASSREGLGKAEAFF. Filled out from reference TRBV5-4 and TRBJ1-1, the complete variable domain reads ETGVTQSPTHLIKTRGQQVTLRCSSQSGHNTVSWYQQALGQGPQFIFQYYREEENGRGNFPPRFSGLQFPNYSSELNVNALELDDSALYLCASSREGLGKAEAFFGQGTRLTVV.

The chain has TRBV5-5 and TRBJ1-5, with a possible D match to TRBD1 (6 bases). Germline V gene lookup returns CDR1 SGHKS and CDR2 YYEKEE (reference sequence). The CDR3 contains 15 residues. Trimming cost V 4 bases and J 0 bases, with 11 bases left between them. The CDR3 sequence: CASSVRGGSNQPQHF. The DNA of the CDR3 is TGTGCCAGCAGCGTGAGAGGGGGTAGCAATCAGCCCCAGCATTTT.

The V and J genes are TRBV19 and TRBJ1-5, with unresolved D. Germline values: CDR1 LNHDA, CDR2 SQIVND (reference sequence). This CDR3 has 15 amino acids. V was trimmed by 8 bases and J by 0 bases, leaving 14 bases between them. The CDR3 DNA is TGTGCCAGTCATGGATGGGGAGGTAGCAATCAGCCCCAGCATTTT. As protein: CASHGWGGSNQPQHF.

The rearrangement joins TRBV5-1 to TRBJ2-7, with D tentatively TRBD2 (6 bases). The V end was cut by 4 bases, the J end by 2 bases, with 16 bases between. The length of the CDR3 is 15 residues. CDR1 is SGHRS, CDR2 YFSETQ, per germline. The CDR3 nucleotides read TGCGCCAGCAGCGATGGGTCGACTAGTGCCTACGAGCAGTACTTC. It translates to CASSDGSTSAYEQYF.

The chain is built from TRBV11-2 and TRBJ2-7, with 7 bases that match TRBD1. This CDR3 spans 16 amino acids. Germline CDR1 is SGHAT and CDR2 is FQNNGV. V dropped 2 bases and J dropped 5; count of bases not matched to a gene: 12. The CDR3 sequence is CASSLPFKGQAHEQYF. The CDR3 coding sequence is TGTGCCAGCAGCTTACCCTTCAAAGGACAGGCCCACGAGCAGTACTTC.

This clone was seen a few times. The chain has TRBV30 and TRBJ1-6; D unclear. The germline V gene encodes CDR1 GTSNPN and CDR2 SVGIG (reference sequence). Trimming left V 0 bases short and J 7 bases short, with 13 bases between. The CDR3 is 15 residues long. The CDR3 coding sequence is TGTGCCTGGAGTGTGGACCGGGGTACCAATTCACCCCTCCACTTT. Protein: CAWSVDRGTNSPLHF.

The chain links TRBV4-1 to TRBJ2-7; TRBD2 agrees at 10 bases. Germline V CDR1 and CDR2: MGHRA, YSYEKL. The V and J ends lost 3 bases and 3 bases, in that order; junction bases with no gene match: 8. The CDR3 is 16 amino acids. In DNA, the CDR3 is TGCGCCAGCAGCCATCTCCTTAGCGGGGGGTTCTACGAGCAGTACTTC. Amino acid sequence: CASSHLLSGGFYEQYF.

The chain has TRBV21-1 and TRBJ1-2; the DNA was not compared with TRBD1, the D call given in the table. TRBV21-1 is marked as a pseudogene. This CDR3 region has 14 residues. The DNA of the CDR3 is TGTGCCAGCAAATACAGGGTGACACAATATGGCTACACCTTC. The encoded protein is CASKYRVTQYGYTF.

The V gene is TRBV27, the J gene TRBJ1-4; possibly TRBD1 for D (5 bases). Germline lookup yields CDR1 MNHEY and CDR2 SMNVEV (reference sequence). With 0 bases removed from V and 2 bases from J, the gap between germline ends came to 16 bases. This CDR3 is 18 amino acids long. Written as DNA, the CDR3 is TGTGCCAGCAGTTTATCCCAGGGCAGGCTTGGGACTAATGAAAAACTGTTTTTT. Its translation is CASSLSQGRLGTNEKLFF.

The chain joins TRBV19 to TRBJ1-6; D may be TRBD1 (5 bases). V dropped 1 base and J dropped 7 bases, with 11 bases sitting between them. The V gene's germline CDR1 is LNHDA and CDR2 SQIVND (reference sequence). CDR3 length: 15 amino acids. CDR3 residues: CASSIGAGANSPLHF. The CDR3 DNA reads TGTGCCAGTAGTATAGGAGCTGGGGCGAATTCACCCCTCCACTTT.

The chain joins TRBV19 to TRBJ1-3; 8 positions agree with TRBD1. Germline assignment: CDR1 LNHDA and CDR2 SQIVND (reference sequence). Trimming at V came to 3 bases and at J to 2 bases, leaving 6 bases not matched to a gene. The length of the CDR3 is 16 residues. The CDR3 DNA follows: TGTGCCAGTAGTATTGGGGACAGGACACCTGGAAACACCATATATTTT. Translating it yields CASSIGDRTPGNTIYF.

This chain joins TRBV7-9 and TRBJ1-2; TRBD1 aligns across 11 bases. CDR3 size: 15 residues. Trimming removed 5 bases from V and 7 bases from J; junction bases left unmatched: 9. Germline CDR1 and CDR2: SEHNR and FQNEAQ (reference sequence). For the CDR3, the DNA is TGTGCCAGCAGCCTAGAGGACAGGGGGCTACGTGGCTACACCTTC. Translation gives CASSLEDRGLRGYTF.

The V gene is TRBV5-1, the J gene TRBJ2-7; 7 nucleotides align to TRBD1. The CDR3 has 15 residues. Per germline, CDR1 SGHRS and CDR2 YFSETQ. With 0 bases clipped from V and 1 base from J, the junction kept 4 bases outside the gene matches. The CDR3 here is CASSLGGTASYEQYF. The CDR3 DNA follows: TGCGCCAGCAGCTTGGGAGGGACAGCATCCTACGAGCAGTACTTC.

In this sample, this clone turned up a few times. V usage is TRBV3-1 (or the pseudogene TRBV3-2) and J usage is TRBJ1-2; 7 nucleotides line up with TRBD1. The ends lost 3 bases at V and 8 bases at J; junction bases unmatched: 9. This CDR3 has 14 residues. Germline loops: CDR1 LGHDT, CDR2 YNNKEL (reference sequence). The CDR3 region is CASSQKGALRGYTF. The DNA of the CDR3 is TGTGCCAGCAGCCAGAAGGGGGCCCTTCGGGGCTACACCTTC.

The chain uses TRBV4-1 and TRBJ2-7; the D is unclear. Germline CDR1 MGHRA, CDR2 YSYEKL. This CDR3 has 17 amino acids. Trimming pared 4 bases from V and 2 bases from J, leaving 21 bases between. The CDR3 nucleotides read TGCGCCAGCAGCCTAGAAGGATCGGGTGACGGAGCCTACGAGCAGTACTTC. Encoded protein: CASSLEGSGDGAYEQYF.

The rearrangement links TRBV6-6 to TRBJ2-1; tentative D call: TRBD2 (5 bases). Germline V gene sequence: CDR1 MNHNY, CDR2 SVGAGI (reference sequence). V lost 6 bases and J 0 bases, leaving 12 bases between the germline ends. This CDR3 is 15 amino acids long. CDR3 in amino acids: CASSPLRGSYNEQFF. The CDR3 DNA reads as TGTGCCAGCAGCCCCCTCCGGGGCTCCTACAATGAGCAGTTCTTC.